This is a list of T cell receptor beta chains from one sample in a study of response to subunit inactivated influenza vaccine. One entry per CDR3 protein, called by TCRdb with MiXCR from the RT-PCR reads. Seen here are about 620,000 distinct CDR3 sequences, roughly 10% observed once, and the top ten hold roughly a tenth. Sequenced material: PBMCs from blood, taken on the day of vaccination. These receptors all come from a man in his fifties or sixties who received an inactivated influenza vaccine. Each CDR3 is given with its conserved first and last residue. The D gene is left open where the match is weak. Clone size is given for some rows only: seen once, a few or many times, or a class if the clone is expanded.

cdr3_nt | cdr3_aa | v_call | d_call | clone_size | j_call
TGTGCCAGCAGCAGGTCCAGGGACAGGTTTCTACAAATCGGTTACAATGAGCAGTTCTTC | CASSRSRDRFLQIGYNEQFF | TRBV11-1 | TRBD1 | many | TRBJ2-1
TGTGCCACCAGTGCCCCAACAGGGTCCTCCGGGGAGCTGTTTTTT | CATSAPTGSSGELFF | TRBV24-1 | - | many | TRBJ2-2
TGTGCCAGCAGAGTGTTCGGGGAGCGTAGTGAGCAGTTCTTC | CASRVFGERSEQFF | TRBV2 | - | few | TRBJ2-1
TGTGCCAGCAATAGGGGGAGGAGGTCTTGGACAGATACGCAGTATTTT | CASNRGRRSWTDTQYF | TRBV28 | - | few | TRBJ2-3
TGTGCCATCAGTGAGTCCGGGACAGTACCCTACGAGCAGTACTTC | CAISESGTVPYEQYF | TRBV10-3 | TRBD1 | - | TRBJ2-7
TGTGCCAGCAGCTTGGTTGGGGGTGAGCAGTACTTC | CASSLVGGEQYF | TRBV5-6 | - | few | TRBJ2-7
TGCAGCGTTCAGGACTCTTACAATGAGCAGTTCTTC | CSVQDSYNEQFF | TRBV29-1 | - | many | TRBJ2-1
TGTGCCAGCAGCGTAGGCCAAGCGGGAGTCACCGGGGAGCTGTTTTTT | CASSVGQAGVTGELFF | TRBV9 | TRBD2 | few | TRBJ2-2
TGTGCCACCAGCGTTGTCCGGGGCGGTCAGCCCCAGCATTTT | CATSVVRGGQPQHF | TRBV15 | - | many | TRBJ1-5
TGTGCCAGCAGTTCCCCCGGGGGTAGCGGGTACAATGAGCAGTTCTTC | CASSSPGGSGYNEQFF | TRBV28 | TRBD2 | few | TRBJ2-1
TGTGCCAGCAGTTTATCGGGACTATTGTACAATGAGCAGTTCTTC | CASSLSGLLYNEQFF | TRBV27 | TRBD2 | few | TRBJ2-1
TGTGCCAGCAGCTTTGGACGGGGTTTGGAGACCCAGTACTTC | CASSFGRGLETQYF | TRBV7-9 | - | - | TRBJ2-5
TGTGCCAGCAGCTTGGCACGGGCGAGCACCGGGGAGCTGTTTTTT | CASSLARASTGELFF | TRBV5-6 | - | - | TRBJ2-2
TGCAGCGTTGAGGGACAGGGGGTTCTTTATGAGCAGTTCTTC | CSVEGQGVLYEQFF | TRBV29-1 | TRBD1 | many | TRBJ2-1
TGTGCCAGCAGTTCAGTAGCGGGAGCCACAACTTCGAGCTCCTACAATGAGCAGTTCTTC | CASSSVAGATTSSSYNEQFF | TRBV28 | TRBD2 | few | TRBJ2-1
TGCAGCGTCGGACAGGGCCCATCTGGAGGCTACACCTTC | CSVGQGPSGGYTF | TRBV29-1 | TRBD1 | - | TRBJ1-2
TGTGCCAGCAGCTTAGAACAGGGCCATGAGCAGTTCTTC | CASSLEQGHEQFF | TRBV7-9 | - | - | TRBJ2-1
TGCAGCGTTGAACGGACAGGGTACGAGACCCAGTACTTC | CSVERTGYETQYF | TRBV29-1 | TRBD1 | few | TRBJ2-5
TGCAGCGTCTCACTCCCTAGCGGTCTAGCCAACAACATTCAGTACTTC | CSVSLPSGLANNIQYF | TRBV29-1 | TRBD2 | - | TRBJ2-4
TGTGCCAGCTCACCATATGTAAGTGATCAGCCCCAGCATTTT | CASSPYVSDQPQHF | TRBV18 | - | few | TRBJ1-5
TGCGCCAGCAGCCAGCAACCGCCGGGACTAGCGGGAGCGGTAAATGAGCAGTTCTTC | CASSQQPPGLAGAVNEQFF | TRBV4-3 | TRBD2 | - | TRBJ2-1
TGTGCCAGCAGCGTACGGCGCTGGGCTAGCGGGCCTGACTACCTCGATGAGCAGTTCTTC | CASSVRRWASGPDYLDEQFF | TRBV9 | TRBD2 | - | TRBJ2-1
TGTGCCAGCAGCCCCCGGAGCAGGGGTACAGATACGCAGTATTTT | CASSPRSRGTDTQYF | TRBV7-2 | - | few | TRBJ2-3
TGCGCCAGCAGCTTGGAGGGAGCGAGGTTGAATGAGCAGTTCTTC | CASSLEGARLNEQFF | TRBV5-1 | - | few | TRBJ2-1
TGTGCCTCCCCCGGGGACGGGGTCTCCTACAATGAGCAGTTCTTC | CASPGDGVSYNEQFF | TRBV30 | - | - | TRBJ2-1
TGTGCCAGCAGTTACTTGGCTAGCGGGAGCTCCTACAATGAGCAGTTCTTC | CASSYLASGSSYNEQFF | TRBV6-5 | TRBD2 | - | TRBJ2-1
TGTGCCAGCAGTTACTCGCACAGCAGAAATAGCAATCAGCCCCAGCATTTT | CASSYSHSRNSNQPQHF | TRBV6-5 | - | - | TRBJ1-5
TGTGCCAGCAGCTTGACCCGGGACAGTAAGGCGTACTTC | CASSLTRDSKAYF | TRBV7-2 | TRBD1 | few | TRBJ2-7
TGCAGTGCTAGAGTGGGGACTAGCGGGAGGTTTTCGTACGAGCAGTACTTC | CSARVGTSGRFSYEQYF | TRBV20-1 | TRBD2 | - | TRBJ2-7
TGTGCCAGCTCACCACCTGGGACTAGCAGGCAGTATTTT | CASSPPGTSRQYF | TRBV18 | TRBD2 | - | TRBJ2-3
TGTGCCAGCAGCCAAGGATACAGCAATCAGCCCCAGCATTTT | CASSQGYSNQPQHF | TRBV12-3/TRBV12-4 | - | many | TRBJ1-5
TGCGCCAGCAGCCAGACCGGGACAGTGACGGAGACCCAGTACTTC | CASSQTGTVTETQYF | TRBV4-1 | TRBD1 | - | TRBJ2-5
TGTGCCAGCAGCACAACAGGGTATGGTCAGCCCCAGCATTTT | CASSTTGYGQPQHF | TRBV12-3/TRBV12-4 | - | - | TRBJ1-5
TGTGCCAGCAGCCAAGGCCCCGGGACTATCTACGAGCAGTACTTC | CASSQGPGTIYEQYF | TRBV14 | TRBD2 | once | TRBJ2-7
TGTGCCACCAGTGATTTGACACAGGGAAACGAGCAGTACTTC | CATSDLTQGNEQYF | TRBV24-1 | - | many | TRBJ2-7
TGTGCCAGCAGACTCGAAAAGGGACGAAACTACCACGAGCAGTACTTC | CASRLEKGRNYHEQYF | TRBV28 | - | - | TRBJ2-7
TGTGCCAGCAGCCAAGAGGCGGAAATAGCGGGACAGTTCTTC | CASSQEAEIAGQFF | TRBV3-1 | TRBD2 | few | TRBJ2-1
TGCAGTGCTAGGAGGACAGGGACCTACGAGCAGTACTTC | CSARRTGTYEQYF | TRBV20-1 | TRBD1 | few | TRBJ2-7
TGTGCCAGCTCACCCGGGGCCACAGCAAACCAAGAGGCCCAGTACTTC | CASSPGATANQEAQYF | TRBV18 | - | - | TRBJ2-5
TGCACTGCCTTACTAGCGGCTAGCACAGATACGCAGTATTTT | CTALLAASTDTQYF | TRBV20-1 | TRBD2 | - | TRBJ2-3
TGTGCCAGCAGTTTGGCGGGAGGGCCCAAAGAGCAGTACTTC | CASSLAGGPKEQYF | TRBV12-3/TRBV12-4 | TRBD2 | - | TRBJ2-7